This section outlines one T cell receptor beta chain sequence together with its context. This clone has a single count. Its antigen target is currently unknown. Per-base qualities were not stored, and no clone one base away is much larger. For sequencing of the TCRbeta CDR3 region, genomic DNA was extracted from the sorted cells. The immunoSEQ Assay was used to sequence the TCRbeta CDR3 regions. TCRdb re-hosts the immuneACCESS table, in-frame sequences only. Its copies lack some clones; in the studies checked, an unresolved V gene accounts for under half of them, and the cause for the rest is not known. In all, the sample holds about 74,000 clones, and roughly 90% of those were seen once. The ten largest clones represent more than 0.75% of the sample. This record belongs to a study of OX40 agonist ivuxolimab in advanced cancers. Concerning the study at large: Ivuxolimab was an agonistic, fully human IgG2 monoclonal antibody directed against OX40 (CD134), a costimulatory receptor. The paper describes the monotherapy dose-escalation part (N = 52 patients) of the phase I trial of ivuxolimab. Partial responses occurred in three dose-escalation patients, of whom one had hepatocellular carcinoma and two had cutaneous melanoma. Of the 50 to 55 patients in dose escalation, about 20 had hepatocellular carcinoma, about 15 had melanoma, 9 had renal cell carcinoma and 9 had head and neck cancer. Prior anti-PD-1, anti-PD-L1 or anti-CTLA-4 therapy was permitted, and 30% to 50% of dose-escalation patients had received checkpoint inhibitors. Intravenous ivuxolimab was administered to patients every 2 weeks at six dose levels: 0.01, 0.1, 0.3, 1.5, 3 and 10 mg/kg. Peripheral TCRbeta sequencing aimed to test whether ivuxolimab altered TCR sequence diversity and caused clonal T-cell expansion. The dose-escalation cohort was 82.7% male with a mean age of about 60 years, ranging from roughly 23 to 90.

Study-wide conclusions, independent of this receptor: In the 0.1-3.0 mg/kg groups, partial responders had among the lowest normalized peripheral clonal expansion, particularly in CD8+ T cells. Low levels of normalized T-cell clonal expansion were also seen in some patients who did not respond. After ivuxolimab, more expanded clones were found on average in CD8+ T cells than in CD4+ T cells. At doses of 0.1 to 3.0 mg/kg, clonal expansion of both CD4+ and CD8+ blood T cells was observed from baseline to week 6. The antigen specificity of the clonally expanded peripheral T cells was not determined.

Patients with a history of autoimmune disease or receiving systemic immunosuppression were excluded from the trial. In every dose cohort, peripheral blood was drawn for TCR sequencing at baseline, cycle 4 day 1, and cycle 7 day 1. Samples came from an open-label, multicenter, first-in-human phase I dose-escalation trial of ivuxolimab. Adults with locally advanced or metastatic melanoma, renal cell carcinoma, hepatocellular carcinoma or head and neck squamous cell carcinoma were enrolled in the trial. Before TCR sequencing, CD4+ T cells and CD8+ T cells were sorted from peripheral blood as separate populations. This receptor was identified in an adult with an advanced solid tumor such as melanoma, head and neck, liver or kidney cancer. The material was CD4+ or CD8+ T cells sorted from blood, obtained in a trial of the OX40 agonist ivuxolimab.

The CDR3: CASSLSSTYEQYF. The sequenced DNA: TGTGCCAGCAGTTTATCAAGTACCTACGAGCAGTACTTC. The chain is made from TRBV27 and TRBJ2-7, with no confidently assigned D gene. Measured from the cysteine to the phenylalanine, the CDR3 is 13 residues long. The CDR3 DNA has 39 bases and is translated from base 1. V lost 0 bases and J lost 2 bases; the stretch between them is 5 bases long. The germline V gene (reference sequence) provides CDR1 MNHEY and CDR2 SMNVEV.